The 6 T cell receptor beta chains below come from one sample, sequenced in a study of cytomegalovirus exposure and HLA in healthy donors (dated by TCRdb to between 2016 and 2019). The library was made by the immunoSEQ multiplex PCR assay. The multiplex PCR relied on a mix of 60 forward primers for TCR Vbeta segments and 13 reverse primers for TCR Jbeta segments. TCRdb's version of the immuneACCESS table is confined to in-frame rearrangements and falls short of the full clone set. An unresolved V gene accounts for under half of the shortfall where checked; the remainder is of unknown origin. This sample comprises some 130,000 clones, around 75% of them detected only once. The leading ten clones occupy roughly 3.1% of the sample. Sequencing input: PBMCs. Receptors originate from a man in his thirties or forties in good health and CMV-seronegative.

The V and J genes are TRBV12-2 and TRBJ2-7; the D call of TRBD2 is as the table states it, not checked on the DNA. TRBV12-2 is a known pseudogene. CDR3 length equals 14 residues. The CDR3 sequence: CASRIAGGGNEQYF. Here the CDR3 DNA reads TGTGCAAGTAGGATAGCGGGAGGTGGAAACGAGCAGTACTTC.

The genes are TRBV10-3 and TRBJ2-1, with 9 bases that match TRBD1. The germline gives CDR1 ENHRY, CDR2 SYGVKD. Trimming at V came to 5 bases and at J to 7 bases, leaving 12 bases not matched to a gene. This CDR3 contains 16 residues. The CDR3 sequence: CAISKTGGEGGNEQFF. In DNA, the CDR3 is TGTGCCATCAGTAAAACAGGGGGCGAGGGAGGAAATGAGCAGTTCTTC.

This clone came up a few times. V and J are TRBV7-9 and TRBJ1-1, with D tentatively TRBD1 (5 bases). The germline CDR1 and CDR2 sequences are SEHNR and FQNEAQ (reference sequence). The ends were cut back, 3 bases at V and 0 bases at J, with 11 bases in the middle. This CDR3 comprises 15 residues. The DNA for the CDR3 is TGTGCCAGCAGCTTTCTGGGGGGGATGAACACTGAAGCTTTCTTT. This codes for CASSFLGGMNTEAFF.

This clone occurred a few times. The chain joins TRBV7-8 to TRBJ2-1; D perhaps matches TRBD1 (5 bases). The CDR3 loop spans 11 amino acids. The V end lost 6 bases, the J end lost 15 bases, and 15 bases lay between the germline ends. Germline-derived CDR1 and CDR2 are SGHVS and FQNEAQ. The CDR3 loop is CASRENGRGFF. CDR3 sequence (DNA): TGTGCCAGCAGAGAAAACGGAAGGGGGTTCTTC. Supplemented by reference TRBV7-8 and TRBJ2-1, the full variable domain reads GAGVSQSPRYKVAKRGQDVALRCDPISGHVSLFWYQQALGQGPEFLTYFQNEAQLDKSGLPSDRFFAERPEGSVSTLKIQRTQQEDSAVYLCASRENGRGFFGPGTRLTVL.

The chain carries TRBV11-1 and TRBJ1-1; 12 bases fit TRBD1. The CDR3 contains 15 residues. CDR1 SGHAT and CDR2 FQDESV come from the germline V gene (reference sequence). Unmatched junction bases numbered 5, after V lost 5 bases and J lost 4 bases. For the CDR3, the DNA is TGTGCCAGCAGCCTTGGGACAGGGGGCCGCACTGAAGCTTTCTTT. Translation: CASSLGTGGRTEAFF.

V gene TRBV5-6 combines with J gene TRBJ2-1; 7 bases match TRBD1. The CDR3 has 12 residues. Trimming took 2 bases from V and 15 from J; bases not matched to a gene: 8. Germline CDR1 reads SGHDT; CDR2 reads YYEEEE. CDR3 DNA: TGTGCCAGCAGCTTAATTTCAGGGGGAGCGTTCTTC. This codes for CASSLISGGAFF.